The 18 T cell receptor beta chains below were found in one sample sequenced in a study of Graves' ophthalmopathy and Graves' hyperthyroidism. TCR beta CDR3 amplification used RNA transcripts. HTBI-primed RT-PCR formed the first round, and a multiplex PCR formed the second. MiXCR was run by TCRdb on the multiplex PCR reads, yielding one entry per CDR3 protein. The sample lists about 180,000 distinct CDR3 sequences; roughly 37% were seen once. The source material was peripheral blood. These receptors originate from a woman in her thirties or forties with Graves' ophthalmopathy.

This clonotype was counted ten times or more. The chain employs TRBV6-1 and TRBJ1-5, with D unresolved. The CDR3 loop spans 14 amino acids. V lost 7 bases to trimming and J lost 0 bases, with 10 bases between them. Germline V gene data show CDR1 as MNHNS and CDR2 as SASEGT. The CDR3 reads CASIGHYSNQPQHF. The CDR3 DNA reads TGTGCCAGCATAGGGCATTATAGCAATCAGCCCCAGCATTTT.

The table lists this clonotype with many counts. The CDR3 loop is CASSVGPVNTEAFF. As DNA, the CDR3 is TGTGCCAGCAGCGTAGGTCCGGTCAACACTGAAGCTTTCTTT. V and J are TRBV9 and TRBJ1-1; D not resolved. The CDR3 consists of 14 residues. Germline lookup yields CDR1 SGDLS and CDR2 YYNGEE. V shed 0 bases and J shed 2 bases, with 8 bases lying between them.

This clonotype came up many times. V usage is TRBV6-2 or TRBV6-3 and J usage is TRBJ1-2; no definite D call. The germline V gene has CDR1 MNHEY and CDR2 SVGEGT. The CDR3 has 14 amino acids. The V end lost 0 bases, the J end lost 4 bases, and 9 bases lay between the germline ends. CDR3 DNA: TGTGCCAGCAGTTACTCGGCAGGTTTCTATGGCTACACCTTC. Translated, it gives CASSYSAGFYGYTF.

This clonotype was detected ten times or more. The chain joins TRBV28 to TRBJ1-1; D is perhaps TRBD1 (5 bases). Germline lookup yields CDR1 MDHEN and CDR2 SYDVKM. V lost 5 bases and J 1 base, leaving 11 bases between the germline ends. CDR3 length: 14 amino acids. The CDR3 DNA follows: TGTGCCAGCAGTCGGACGGGGGGGAACACTGAAGCTTTCTTT. Protein: CASSRTGGNTEAFF.

This clonotype came up many times. The chain has TRBV20-1 and TRBJ2-2; 11 positions match TRBD1. Per germline, CDR1 DFQATT and CDR2 SNEGSKA (reference sequence). V lost 5 bases to trimming and J lost 5 bases; unmatched junction nucleotides: 4. The CDR3 loop spans 14 amino acids. The DNA of the CDR3 is TGCAGTGCTGAGGACAGGGGGCCTACCGGGGAGCTGTTTTTT. It encodes CSAEDRGPTGELFF.

The chain is built from TRBV20-1 and TRBJ1-6; no clear D gene. The CDR3 extends over 14 amino acids. Germline values: CDR1 DFQATT, CDR2 SNEGSKA (reference sequence). V was clipped by 3 bases and J by 0 bases, with 6 bases between them. Here the CDR3 reads CSARGSSYNSPLHF. The CDR3, as DNA: TGCAGTGCTAGGGGAAGCTCCTATAATTCACCCCTCCACTTT.

V and J are TRBV4-1 and TRBJ1-5, with 7 nucleotides matching TRBD1. CDR1 MGHRA and CDR2 YSYEKL come from the germline V gene. This CDR3 comprises 16 residues. The V gene end was trimmed by 0 bases and the J gene end by 6 bases; junction bases not matched to a gene: 8. The CDR3 region is CASSQEGGGIVQPQHF. CDR3 nucleotides: TGCGCCAGCAGCCAAGAAGGAGGGGGCATAGTTCAGCCCCAGCATTTT.

This clonotype was seen repeatedly, ten times or more. One end of the junction is discordant with germline, which a read error may explain. The chain joins TRBV6-2 or TRBV6-3 to TRBJ2-2; D gene uncertain. The CDR3 is 13 residues long. In germline, CDR1 is MNHEY, CDR2 SVGEGT. The CDR3 DNA reads TGTGCCAGCAGTATTACAAGCACCAGGGAGCTGTTTTTT. Amino acids: CASSITSTRELFF.

The chain couples TRBV20-1 to TRBJ1-2, with TRBD1 matching 9 bases. The CDR3 is 14 residues long. Trimming took 5 bases from V and 3 from J; bases not matched to a gene: 7. The V gene's germline CDR1 is DFQATT and CDR2 SNEGSKA (reference sequence). The CDR3 sequence is CSAYRDRVDYGYTF. DNA for the CDR3: TGCAGTGCTTACCGGGACAGGGTCGACTATGGCTACACCTTC.

This clonotype was found many times. V and J are TRBV20-1 and TRBJ1-1; 8 bases agree with TRBD1. The ends lost 5 bases at V and 0 bases at J; junction bases unmatched: 11. In germline, CDR1 is DFQATT, CDR2 SNEGSKA (reference sequence). The CDR3 consists of 16 residues. CDR3 loop: CSADSSSGGMNTEAFF. CDR3 DNA sequence: TGCAGTGCTGACTCTTCCTCAGGGGGCATGAACACTGAAGCTTTCTTT.

This clonotype was recorded many times. The chain has TRBV3-1 and TRBJ1-1; TRBD1 might be the D (6 bases). Per germline, CDR1 LGHDT and CDR2 YNNKEL (reference sequence). Trimming took 2 bases from V and 1 from J, leaving 11 bases between them. The CDR3 is 15 amino acids. The CDR3 sequence is CASSQPGHGNTEAFF. The CDR3 coding sequence is TGTGCCAGCAGCCAACCGGGACATGGGAACACTGAAGCTTTCTTT. Looking up the rest from reference TRBV3-1 and TRBJ1-1 gives the full variable domain: DTAVSQTPKYLVTQMGNDKSIKCEQNLGHDTMYWYKQDSKKFLKIMFSYNNKELIINETVPNRFSPKSPDKAHLNLHINSLELGDSAVYFCASSQPGHGNTEAFFGQGTRLTVV.

This clonotype was observed at least ten times. This chain links TRBV20-1 with TRBJ1-1; D gene uncertain. The CDR3 spans 11 residues. Per germline, CDR1 DFQATT and CDR2 SNEGSKA (reference sequence). V was clipped by 6 bases and J by 0 bases, with 5 bases between them. Here the CDR3 reads CSAPVNTEAFF. DNA of the CDR3: TGCAGTGCCCCAGTGAACACTGAAGCTTTCTTT.

The genes are TRBV27 and TRBJ2-7; 9 bases fit TRBD1. The CDR3 is made up of 15 amino acids. Germline V gives CDR1 MNHEY, CDR2 SMNVEV (reference sequence). V gave up 2 bases and J gave up 2 bases; unmatched junction bases: 4. The CDR3 reads CASSLQRQGAYEQYF. The CDR3 DNA is TGTGCCAGCAGTTTACAAAGACAGGGGGCCTACGAGCAGTACTTC.

This clonotype was recorded at least ten times. V and J are TRBV24-1 and TRBJ1-2, with D unclear. The CDR3 has 14 amino acids. V lost 4 bases and J 7 bases, leaving 15 bases between the germline ends. The germline V gene encodes CDR1 KGHDR and CDR2 SFDVKD. The CDR3 DNA is TGTGCCACCAGTGACCCGCCGGGGTCTACTGGCTACACCTTC. Residues: CATSDPPGSTGYTF.

This clonotype occurred many times. This chain links TRBV6-5 with TRBJ1-5; unclear D gene. The germline V and J ends were trimmed by 2 bases and 3 bases, with 5 bases remaining between them. Germline V gives CDR1 MNHEY, CDR2 SVGAGI. This CDR3 comprises 13 residues. The CDR3, as DNA: TGTGCCAGCAGTTACAGATTCAATCAGCCCCAGCATTTT. It translates to CASSYRFNQPQHF.

The CDR3 reads CATADRAGTNYGYTF. CDR3 bases: TGTGCCACCGCGGACAGGGCGGGAACCAACTATGGCTACACCTTC. The chain is built from TRBV6-2 or TRBV6-3 and TRBJ1-2, with TRBD1 matching 8 bases. V was clipped by 10 bases and J by 2 bases; unmatched bases: 12. The length of the CDR3 is 15 residues. Germline assignment: CDR1 MNHEY and CDR2 SVGEGT.

V gene TRBV27 combines with J gene TRBJ2-7, with TRBD1 as a possible D gene (5 bases). CDR1 is MNHEY and CDR2 is SMNVEV in the germline V gene (reference sequence). Trimming pared 3 bases from V and 6 bases from J, leaving 15 bases between. The CDR3 covers 14 residues. For the CDR3, the DNA is TGTGCCAGCAGTTTCTCGAAGGCCAGGGCCGAGCAGTACTTC. It encodes CASSFSKARAEQYF.

This clonotype was seen ten or more times. This chain uses TRBV6-5 with TRBJ1-5; D gene unclear. Germline CDR1 and CDR2: MNHEY and SVGAGI. The CDR3 spans 15 residues. Trimming stripped 7 bases from V and 4 bases from J, with 17 bases between. CDR3 amino acids: CASTHDRERNQPQHF. CDR3 bases: TGTGCCAGCACCCATGACCGGGAACGAAATCAGCCCCAGCATTTT.